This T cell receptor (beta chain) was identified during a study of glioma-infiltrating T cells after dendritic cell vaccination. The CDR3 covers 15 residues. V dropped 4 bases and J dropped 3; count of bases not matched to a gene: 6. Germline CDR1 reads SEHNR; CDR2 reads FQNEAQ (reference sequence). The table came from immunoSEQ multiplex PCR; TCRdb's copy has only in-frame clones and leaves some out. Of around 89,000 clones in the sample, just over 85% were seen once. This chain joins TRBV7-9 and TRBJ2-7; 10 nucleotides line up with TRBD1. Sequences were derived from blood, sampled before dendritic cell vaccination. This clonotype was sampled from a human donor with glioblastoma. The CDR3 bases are TGTGCCAGCAGCTCCTCCGGGACAGGGGACTACGAGCAGTACTTC. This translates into CASSSSGTGDYEQYF.